Below, one TCR beta chain is given with its context. J gave up 6 bases and V 1 base, and 1 base lay outside the gene matches. There are 15 residues in the CDR3. From germline, CDR1 is SGHVS and CDR2 FNYEAQ. This sample was taken from a study of blood T cell repertoires in COVID-19. Across the whole study: Nucleic acid was either cDNA or gDNA, and it came from T cells, B-cell-depleted T cells, or PBMCs.

In the authors' methods: Scientists estimated how many nucleated cells there were by amplifying reference gene primers. The method was immunoSEQ multiplex PCR; TCRdb's version includes in-frame clones alone and lacks a portion of them. V, J and clone size were drawn from that table, and D and trimming were deduced from the DNA. The sample records a few hundred thousand clones, 85% being singletons. The receptor was derived from a man aged 45-65 years with active or convalescent COVID-19. This chain connects TRBV7-6 to TRBJ2-1; TRBD1 matches at 12 bases. The sample was peripheral blood. DNA for the CDR3: TGTGCCAGCAGCTTAGAGGGACAGGGGGCCAATGAGCAGTTCTTC. Encoded protein: CASSLEGQGANEQFF. Full variable domain (missing parts from reference TRBV7-6 and TRBJ2-1): GAGVSQSPRYKVTKRGQDVALRCDPISGHVSLYWYRQALGQGPEFLTYFNYEAQQDKSGLPNDRFSAERPEGSISTLTIQRTEQRDSAMYRCASSLEGQGANEQFFGPGTRLTVL.